These 17 T cell receptor beta chains were sequenced from one sample in a study of control samples from healthy donors and cancer patients. TCRdb keeps only in-frame clones here, not all; method: immunoSEQ multiplex PCR. This table has around 110,000 clones, around 90% appearing once. The sample comprised blood. The receptors were gathered from a woman in her 70s in good health.

V is TRBV7-2 and J is TRBJ1-3, with unresolved D. Germline values: CDR1 SGHTA, CDR2 FQGNSA. This CDR3 is 15 amino acids long. Trimming took off 5 bases at V and 0 bases at J, with 11 bases between the two ends. The CDR3 DNA sequence: TGTGCCAGCAGCCGTAGCCGGACCTCTGGAAACACCATATATTTT. As protein: CASSRSRTSGNTIYF.

V gene TRBV6-2 or TRBV6-3 combines with J gene TRBJ2-1; tentative D call: TRBD2 (5 bases). The CDR3 has 15 amino acids. V was shortened by 2 bases and J by 0 bases, with 8 bases between the two germline ends. Germline CDR1 and CDR2: MNHEY and SVGEGT. Here the CDR3 reads CASSYGRPSYNEQFF. For the CDR3, the DNA is TGTGCCAGCAGTTACGGGAGACCCTCCTACAATGAGCAGTTCTTC.

The chain joins TRBV7-2 to TRBJ1-4; no clear D. The CDR3 contains 16 residues. Per germline, CDR1 SGHTA and CDR2 FQGNSA. The V and J ends lost 5 bases and 0 bases respectively, with 13 bases between them. CDR3 in DNA: TGTGCCAGCAGCCCAAACAGACATCCAACTAATGAAAAACTGTTTTTT. Translating gives CASSPNRHPTNEKLFF.

Details on this clone: Sequence at one end of the junction differs from germline and may be a read error. The chain combines TRBV6-2 or TRBV6-3 with TRBJ2-7; 7 bases are shared with TRBD1. Germline CDR1 and CDR2: MNHEY and SVGEGT. The CDR3 loop spans 14 amino acids. CDR3 bases: TGTGCCAGCAGTTATCTAGCCATACCGAAGGGGGCGAGCTTC. The encoded protein is CASSYLAIPKGASF.

This clone occurred once. The CDR3 sequence: CASSYSNSYGYTF. CDR3 in DNA: TGTGCCAGCAGTTACTCGAACAGCTATGGCTACACCTTC. The chain links TRBV6-2 or TRBV6-3 to TRBJ1-2, with D hard to call. CDR3 size: 13 residues. Germline-derived CDR1 and CDR2 are MNHEY and SVGEGT. The V end was cut by 0 bases, the J end by 4 bases, with 6 bases between.

In its sample, this clone was seen a few times. The rearrangement uses TRBV10-3 and TRBJ2-7; 11 bases line up with TRBD1. The CDR3 runs to 16 residues. Germline V lookup: CDR1 ENHRY, CDR2 SYGVKD. The trim removed 3 bases at V and 5 bases at J, leaving 9 bases unmatched. The CDR3 reads CAISDPGQGASNEQYF. CDR3 nucleotide sequence: TGTGCCATCAGTGACCCTGGACAGGGGGCTTCTAACGAGCAGTACTTC.

V and J are TRBV5-1 and TRBJ1-2, with TRBD1 matching 11 bases. The length of the CDR3 is 15 residues. Trimming at V came to 4 bases and at J to 2 bases, leaving 4 bases not matched to a gene. CDR1 and CDR2 from the germline V gene are SGHRS and YFSETQ. The CDR3 loop is CASSAGQGANYGYTF. In DNA form, the CDR3 reads TGCGCCAGCAGCGCCGGACAGGGGGCAAACTATGGCTACACCTTC.

V is TRBV7-6 and J is TRBJ2-1; TRBD2 matches at 11 bases. V shed 6 bases, J shed 7 bases, and the junction held 11 bases outside the gene matches. The V gene's germline CDR1 is SGHVS and CDR2 FNYEAQ. The CDR3 extends over 16 amino acids. The CDR3 region is CASSSPLAGGRNEQFF. CDR3 bases: TGTGCCAGCAGTTCCCCATTAGCGGGGGGGCGGAATGAGCAGTTCTTC.

The chain links TRBV5-1 to TRBJ1-6; no clear D gene. Germline V gene data show CDR1 as SGHRS and CDR2 as YFSETQ. The CDR3 is made up of 14 amino acids. The V and J ends lost 0 bases and 8 bases respectively, with 9 bases between them. The CDR3 DNA reads TGCGCCAGCAGCTTGGAGGTGGTGGATTCACCCCTCCACTTT. Encoded protein: CASSLEVVDSPLHF.

The J gene is TRBJ1-1, the V gene TRBV4-1; no clear D gene. The ends were cut back, 1 base at V and 11 bases at J, with 17 bases in the middle. Germline V gene sequence: CDR1 MGHRA, CDR2 YSYEKL. The CDR3 runs 14 residues. The CDR3 sequence is CASSQGTRAPSAFF. The CDR3 nucleotides are TGCGCCAGCAGCCAAGGAACGAGGGCGCCGTCGGCTTTCTTT.

The chain employs TRBV7-8 and TRBJ1-6; a possible D gene is TRBD1 (6 bases). Deletions cut 10 bases from V and 1 base from J, with 17 bases between. Looked up from germline, CDR1 is SGHVS and CDR2 is FQNEAQ. The CDR3 sequence is 16 residues long. Here the CDR3 reads CATSGEGESYNSPLHF. In DNA, the CDR3 is TGTGCCACCTCAGGAGAGGGGGAGTCCTATAATTCACCCCTCCACTTT.

This chain joins TRBV11-2 and TRBJ2-7; 8 nucleotides line up with TRBD1. Germline lookup yields CDR1 SGHAT and CDR2 FQNNGV. The CDR3 spans 14 residues. The junction had 4 bases not matched to a gene; V was cut back by 4 bases and J by 2 bases. The chain's CDR3 is CASSSAGGTYEQYF. DNA for the CDR3: TGTGCCAGCAGCTCAGCAGGGGGCACCTACGAGCAGTACTTC.

The chain is built from TRBV6-2 or TRBV6-3 and TRBJ2-4; 7 positions match TRBD1. The V gene end was trimmed by 5 bases and the J gene end by 7 bases; junction bases not matched to a gene: 20. The germline CDR1 and CDR2 sequences are MNHEY and SVGEGT. The length of the CDR3 is 18 residues. The CDR3 region is CASSNLAVYRGTGNIQYF. The CDR3 DNA is TGTGCCAGCAGTAACCTGGCTGTTTACAGGGGCACCGGGAACATTCAGTACTTC.

V gene TRBV6-1 combines with J gene TRBJ2-5, with TRBD1 identical over 8 bases. In germline, CDR1 is MNHNS, CDR2 SASEGT. The length of the CDR3 is 15 residues. J was trimmed by 4 bases and V by 2 bases; bases with no gene match: 6. The CDR3 region is CASSEQGAVSETQYF. In DNA form, the CDR3 reads TGTGCCAGCAGTGAACAGGGGGCGGTATCAGAGACCCAGTACTTC.

This clone was seen more than once but under ten times. The chain carries TRBV6-5 and TRBJ2-2; 11 positions match TRBD1. The germline gives CDR1 MNHEY, CDR2 SVGAGI. The CDR3 covers 15 residues. V trimming: 4 bases; J trimming: 3 bases; junction bases outside the gene matches: 1. This CDR3 is CASSWTGGYTGELFF. In nucleotides, the CDR3 is TGTGCCAGCAGTTGGACAGGGGGCTACACCGGGGAGCTGTTTTTT.

In DNA, the CDR3 is TGCGCCAGCAGCAACAGGGACAGTTGGGCTGAAGCTTTCTTT. It is translated as CASSNRDSWAEAFF. The chain combines TRBV4-1 with TRBJ1-1; 7 bases fit TRBD1. CDR3 length: 14 amino acids. V lost 5 bases and J lost 6; bases outside the gene matches: 9. Germline V gene lookup returns CDR1 MGHRA and CDR2 YSYEKL.

The rearrangement joins TRBV9 to TRBJ1-6; 9 bases are a match to TRBD1. The CDR3 contains 16 residues. Germline V lookup: CDR1 SGDLS, CDR2 YYNGEE. V was pared by 3 bases and J by 10 bases, with 11 bases of the junction left unmatched. The CDR3 nucleotides read TGTGCCAGCAGCGCCGGGCGGACAGGGGAAGGATCACCCCTCCACTTT. Translated: CASSAGRTGEGSPLHF.